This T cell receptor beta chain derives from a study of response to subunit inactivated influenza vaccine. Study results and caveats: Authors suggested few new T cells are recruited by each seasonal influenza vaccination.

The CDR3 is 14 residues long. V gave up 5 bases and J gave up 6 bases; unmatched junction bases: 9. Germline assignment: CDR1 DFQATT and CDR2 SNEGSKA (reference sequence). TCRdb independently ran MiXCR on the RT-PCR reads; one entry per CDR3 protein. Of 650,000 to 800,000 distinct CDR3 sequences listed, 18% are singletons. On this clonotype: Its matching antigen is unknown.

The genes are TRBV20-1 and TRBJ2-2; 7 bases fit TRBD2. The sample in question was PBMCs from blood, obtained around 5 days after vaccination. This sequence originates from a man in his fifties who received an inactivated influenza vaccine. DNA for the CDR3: TGCAGTGCTTGGACTAGTGTGTATCCCGGGGAGCTGTTTTTT. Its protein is CSAWTSVYPGELFF.